This T cell receptor (beta chain) is from a study of OX40 agonist ivuxolimab in advanced cancers. As for the study in general: Of the participants, approximately 40% had some prior anti-PD-1, anti-PD-L1 or anti-CTLA-4 therapy, which was allowed. Two cutaneous melanoma patients and one hepatocellular carcinoma patient, three in all, had partial responses.

Only in-frame clones appear in the TCRdb table, and some are missing; sequencing was by immunoSEQ multiplex PCR. The table records under 95,000 clones, more than 70% of them present only once. V lost 1 base and J 2 bases, leaving 11 bases between the germline ends. Germline assignment: CDR1 SGHNT and CDR2 YENEEA. This CDR3 has 16 residues. Anyone with autoimmune disease history or systemic immunosuppression was excluded. The rearrangement links TRBV11-3 to TRBJ2-2; D is perhaps TRBD1 (6 bases). The source was CD4+ or CD8+ T cells sorted from blood, collected in a trial of the OX40 agonist ivuxolimab. The TCR sequence derives from an adult with an advanced solid tumor such as melanoma, head and neck, liver or kidney cancer. The CDR3 DNA reads as TGTGCCAGCAGCTTAGGGGCAGGGGTTAACACCGGGGAGCTGTTTTTT. Translation: CASSLGAGVNTGELFF.